The 15 T cell receptor beta chains in this list originate from one sample, sequenced in a study of technical replicates of blood from a handful of donors. Sequenced by immunoSEQ multiplex PCR; TCRdb stores in-frame clones only, minus some. The sample shows around 70,000 clones, 90% to 95% of them seen only once. The sequenced sample was T cells isolated from PBMCs. Every receptor here comes from a human donor in good health.

This clone appeared once. V gene TRBV5-1 combines with J gene TRBJ2-7; 10 nucleotides agree with TRBD1. The CDR3 contains 15 residues. In germline, CDR1 is SGHRS, CDR2 YFSETQ. With V trimmed by 4 bases and J by 4 bases, 8 bases remained unmatched. The CDR3 sequence is CASSADRGRTYEQYF. CDR3 bases: TGCGCCAGCAGCGCTGACAGGGGGCGAACTTACGAGCAGTACTTC. The variable domain in full, with the rest retrieved from reference TRBV5-1 and TRBJ2-7, is KAGVTQTPRYLIKTRGQQVTLSCSPISGHRSVSWYQQTPGQGLQFLFEYFSETQRNKGNFPGRFSGRQFSNSRSEMNVSTLELGDSALYLCASSADRGRTYEQYFGPGTRLTVT.

The chain recombines TRBV27 with TRBJ1-2; TRBD1 is a possible D gene (6 bases). V lost 5 bases and J 7 bases, leaving 17 bases between the germline ends. This CDR3 is built from 14 residues. Germline loops: CDR1 MNHEY, CDR2 SMNVEV (reference sequence). CDR3 bases: TGTGCCAGCAGTCTCCAAACAGGGAGAGGTGGCTACACCTTC. Protein sequence: CASSLQTGRGGYTF.

The V gene is TRBV7-2, the J gene TRBJ2-7; a weak D match, TRBD2 (6 bases). The CDR3 contains 15 residues. Germline assignment: CDR1 SGHTA and CDR2 FQGNSA. V lost 4 bases and J 2 bases, leaving 15 bases between the germline ends. DNA of the CDR3: TGTGCCAGCAGCTATAGGAGCGGGCTAACCTACGAGCAGTACTTC. It specifies CASSYRSGLTYEQYF. Variable domain in full (rest from reference TRBV7-2 and TRBJ2-7): GAGVSQSPSNKVTEKGKDVELRCDPISGHTALYWYRQSLGQGLEFLIYFQGNSAPDKSGLPSDRFSAERTGGSVSTLTIQRTQQEDSAVYLCASSYRSGLTYEQYFGPGTRLTVT.

The gene calls are TRBV28 and TRBJ2-7; 7 bases agree with TRBD2. CDR1 and CDR2 from the germline V gene are MDHEN and SYDVKM. CDR3 length equals 14 residues. J lost 3 bases, V lost 6 bases, and 8 bases had no gene match. The CDR3 DNA reads TGTGCCAGCAGCCATCCAGCGGGAAACTACGAGCAGTACTTC. Amino acid sequence: CASSHPAGNYEQYF.

V usage is TRBV5-4 and J usage is TRBJ2-7, with D possibly matching TRBD2 (5 bases). The CDR3 consists of 14 residues. The V and J ends lost 4 bases and 2 bases respectively, with 13 bases between them. CDR1 is SGHNT, CDR2 YYREEE, per germline (reference sequence). CDR3 region: CASSTPDFPYEQYF. The DNA of the CDR3 is TGTGCCAGCAGCACGCCGGACTTCCCCTACGAGCAGTACTTC.

The rearrangement uses TRBV30 and TRBJ1-1; D call uncertain. The CDR3 consists of 15 residues. The V and J ends lost 2 bases and 1 base respectively, with 14 bases between them. CDR1 GTSNPN and CDR2 SVGIG come from the germline V gene (reference sequence). The CDR3 nucleotides are TGTGCCTGGAGTTTGGCCCTACTAGAGAACACTGAAGCTTTCTTT. Residues: CAWSLALLENTEAFF.

This rearrangement joins TRBV5-1 to TRBJ1-4; 7 bases match TRBD1. Per the germline V gene, CDR1 is SGHRS and CDR2 is YFSETQ. This CDR3 has 14 residues. Losses at the gene ends were 4 bases for V and 8 bases for J; bases not matched to a gene: 8. The chain's CDR3 is CASSATGLREKLFF. The DNA of the CDR3 is TGCGCCAGCAGCGCGACAGGGTTACGAGAAAAACTGTTTTTT.

V gene TRBV7-9 combines with J gene TRBJ1-3, with D perhaps TRBD1 (6 bases). The CDR3 extends over 14 amino acids. Germline-derived CDR1 and CDR2 are SEHNR and FQNEAQ (reference sequence). V lost 5 bases and J 7 bases, leaving 15 bases between the germline ends. In DNA form, the CDR3 reads TGTGCCAGCAGCCTACCACCCACAGGGAACACCATATATTTT. Protein: CASSLPPTGNTIYF. Full variable domain (missing parts from reference TRBV7-9 and TRBJ1-3): DTGVSQNPRHKITKRGQNVTFRCDPISEHNRLYWYRQTLGQGPEFLTYFQNEAQLEKSRLLSDRFSAERPKGSFSTLEIQRTEQGDSAMYLCASSLPPTGNTIYFGEGSWLTVV.

This rearrangement joins TRBV6-6 to TRBJ2-5, with 11 bases that match TRBD2. Germline CDR1 reads MNHNY; CDR2 reads SVGAGI (reference sequence). The junction had 7 bases not matched to a gene; V was cut back by 2 bases and J by 5 bases. The length of the CDR3 is 16 residues. The CDR3 nucleotides are TGTGCCAGCAGTTACCTACTAGCGGGAGTTGCGGAGACCCAGTACTTC. Its protein is CASSYLLAGVAETQYF.

The chain combines TRBV19 with TRBJ2-7; 7 bases match TRBD2. J was trimmed by 3 bases and V by 3 bases; bases with no gene match: 5. The length of the CDR3 is 14 residues. Germline V lookup: CDR1 LNHDA, CDR2 SQIVND (reference sequence). CDR3 sequence: CASSIVGGLYEQYF. CDR3 nucleotide sequence: TGTGCCAGTAGTATTGTGGGAGGGCTCTACGAGCAGTACTTC.

The V and J genes are TRBV18 and TRBJ2-1; D remains ambiguous. V lost 1 base to trimming and J lost 1 base, with 8 bases between them. Germline V gives CDR1 KGHSH, CDR2 LQKENI. This CDR3 comprises 15 residues. The DNA of the CDR3 is TGTGCCAGCTCACCACAGAGCGTTTCCTACAATGAGCAGTTCTTC. Its translation is CASSPQSVSYNEQFF.

The chain employs TRBV7-6 and TRBJ2-3; D remains unclear. Germline V gene sequence: CDR1 SGHVS, CDR2 FNYEAQ. The CDR3 has 13 residues. V lost 1 base, J lost 4 bases, and 6 bases lay in between. Here the CDR3 reads CASSLVYADTQYF. The CDR3 DNA follows: TGTGCCAGCAGCTTAGTATATGCAGATACGCAGTATTTT.

This chain uses TRBV4-1 with TRBJ2-7; D is perhaps TRBD1 (6 bases). Trimming shortened V by 2 bases and J by 0 bases, and 14 bases separated the two germline ends. This CDR3 has 16 amino acids. Germline V lookup: CDR1 MGHRA, CDR2 YSYEKL. The CDR3 is CASSQMEQGSSYEQYF. The CDR3 nucleotides are TGCGCCAGCAGCCAAATGGAACAGGGTAGCTCCTACGAGCAGTACTTC.

The chain uses TRBV28 and TRBJ1-3; 7 nucleotides line up with TRBD1. The CDR3 is made up of 18 amino acids. Trimming removed 5 bases from V and 0 bases from J; junction bases left unmatched: 13. Germline V gene lookup returns CDR1 MDHEN and CDR2 SYDVKM. DNA of the CDR3: TGTGCCAGCAGTATCCTCGGGACAGTGTTCAGCTCTGGAAACACCATATATTTT. Protein sequence: CASSILGTVFSSGNTIYF.

This chain's CDR3 is CASSLGGVNTEAFF. The CDR3 DNA reads as TGTGCCAGCAGCTTAGGGGGGGTGAACACTGAAGCTTTCTTT. The V and J genes are TRBV7-9 and TRBJ1-1; a weak D match, TRBD1 (5 bases). There are 14 residues in the CDR3. Germline values: CDR1 SEHNR, CDR2 FQNEAQ (reference sequence). V was clipped by 1 base and J by 0 bases, with 6 bases between them.